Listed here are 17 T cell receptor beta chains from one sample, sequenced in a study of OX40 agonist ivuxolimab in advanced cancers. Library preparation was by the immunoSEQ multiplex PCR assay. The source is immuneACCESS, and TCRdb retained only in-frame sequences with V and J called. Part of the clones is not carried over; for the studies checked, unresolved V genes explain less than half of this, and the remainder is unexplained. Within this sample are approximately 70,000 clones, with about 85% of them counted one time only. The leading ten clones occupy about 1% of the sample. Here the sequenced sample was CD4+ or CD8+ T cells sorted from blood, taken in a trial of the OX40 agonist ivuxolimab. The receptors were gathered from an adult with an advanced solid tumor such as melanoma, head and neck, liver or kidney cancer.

The CDR3, as DNA: TGTGCCAGCAGAGTCGCAGTTAATGAAAAACTGTTTTTT. Protein sequence: CASRVAVNEKLFF. The gene calls are TRBV7-9 and TRBJ1-4; D uncertain. The CDR3 extends over 13 amino acids. V was clipped by 6 bases and J by 4 bases, with 9 bases between them. The germline gives CDR1 SEHNR, CDR2 FQNEAQ (reference sequence).

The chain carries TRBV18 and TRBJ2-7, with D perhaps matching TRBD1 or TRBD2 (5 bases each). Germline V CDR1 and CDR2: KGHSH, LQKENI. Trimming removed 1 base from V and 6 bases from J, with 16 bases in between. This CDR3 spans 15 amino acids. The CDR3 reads CASSPRTEGLGEQYF. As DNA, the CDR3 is TGTGCCAGCTCACCACGAACCGAGGGGCTGGGCGAGCAGTACTTC.

The CDR3 region is CASSPAYEQYF. In nucleotides, the CDR3 is TGTGCCAGCAGCCCCGCCTACGAGCAGTACTTC. The J gene is TRBJ2-7, the V gene TRBV7-2; no definite D call. V was trimmed by 5 bases and J by 2 bases, leaving 4 bases between them. CDR1 and CDR2 (germline): SGHTA, FQGNSA. The CDR3 spans 11 residues.

CDR3 nucleotide sequence: TGTGCCAGTAGTCCGGGACTAGCCCCCAATGAGCAGTTCTTC. Encoded protein: CASSPGLAPNEQFF. The chain combines TRBV19 with TRBJ2-1, with 9 bases aligning to TRBD2. This CDR3 spans 14 amino acids. Germline V gene sequence: CDR1 LNHDA, CDR2 SQIVND (reference sequence). With V trimmed by 5 bases and J by 6 bases, 5 bases remained unmatched.

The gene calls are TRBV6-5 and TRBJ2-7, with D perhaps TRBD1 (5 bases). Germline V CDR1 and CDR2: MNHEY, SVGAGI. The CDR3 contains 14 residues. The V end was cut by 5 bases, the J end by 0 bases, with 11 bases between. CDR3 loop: CASSRQLYSYEQYF. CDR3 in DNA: TGTGCCAGCAGTCGACAGCTCTACTCCTACGAGCAGTACTTC.

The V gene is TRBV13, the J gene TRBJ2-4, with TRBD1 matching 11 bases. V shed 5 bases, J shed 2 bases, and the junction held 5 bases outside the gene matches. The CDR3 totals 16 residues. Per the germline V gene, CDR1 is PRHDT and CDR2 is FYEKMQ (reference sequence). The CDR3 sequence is CASSQGTGGSKNIQYF. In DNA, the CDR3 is TGTGCCAGCAGCCAAGGGACAGGGGGATCCAAAAACATTCAGTACTTC.

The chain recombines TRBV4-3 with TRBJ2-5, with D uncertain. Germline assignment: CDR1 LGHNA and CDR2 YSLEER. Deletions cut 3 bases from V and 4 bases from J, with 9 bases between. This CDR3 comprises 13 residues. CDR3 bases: TGCGCCAGCAGCCATGGACGGCTAGAGACCCAGTACTTC. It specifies CASSHGRLETQYF.

The CDR3 spells CASSSLGEQYF. In DNA, the CDR3 is TGTGCCAGCAGCTCGCTCGGGGAGCAGTACTTC. The chain has TRBV7-2 and TRBJ2-7; no clear D gene. V was clipped by 4 bases and J by 7 bases, with 8 bases between them. Germline CDR1 is SGHTA and CDR2 is FQGNSA. The CDR3 extends over 11 amino acids.

In DNA, the CDR3 is TGTGCCAGTAGCGTTACCTTGGGGTTCAATCAGCCCCAGCATTTT. This translates into CASSVTLGFNQPQHF. V is TRBV19 and J is TRBJ1-5, with D hard to call. CDR1 LNHDA and CDR2 SQIVND come from the germline V gene (reference sequence). Deletions cut 6 bases from V and 3 bases from J, with 15 bases between. The CDR3 is 15 amino acids. The full variable domain, in which reference TRBV19 and TRBJ1-5 provide the parts outside the CDR3, is DGGITQSPKYLFRKEGQNVTLSCEQNLNHDAMYWYRQDPGQGLRLIYYSQIVNDFQKGDIAEGYSVSREKKESFPLTVTSAQKNPTAFYLCASSVTLGFNQPQHFGDGTRLSIL.

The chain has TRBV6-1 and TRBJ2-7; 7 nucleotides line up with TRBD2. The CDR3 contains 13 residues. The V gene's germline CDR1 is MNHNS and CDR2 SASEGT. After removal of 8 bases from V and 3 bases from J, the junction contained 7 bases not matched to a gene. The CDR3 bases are TGTGCCAGCGGGGCCAGGGAGGGCTACGAGCAGTACTTC. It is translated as CASGAREGYEQYF.

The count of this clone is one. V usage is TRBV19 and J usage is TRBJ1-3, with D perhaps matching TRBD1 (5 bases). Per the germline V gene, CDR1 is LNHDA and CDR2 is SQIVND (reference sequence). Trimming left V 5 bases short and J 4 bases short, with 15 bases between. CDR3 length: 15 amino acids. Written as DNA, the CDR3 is TGTGCCAGTAGTGCCGGGACCCGTGGAGGAAACACCATATATTTT. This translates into CASSAGTRGGNTIYF. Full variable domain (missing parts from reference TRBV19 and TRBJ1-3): DGGITQSPKYLFRKEGQNVTLSCEQNLNHDAMYWYRQDPGQGLRLIYYSQIVNDFQKGDIAEGYSVSREKKESFPLTVTSAQKNPTAFYLCASSAGTRGGNTIYFGEGSWLTVV.

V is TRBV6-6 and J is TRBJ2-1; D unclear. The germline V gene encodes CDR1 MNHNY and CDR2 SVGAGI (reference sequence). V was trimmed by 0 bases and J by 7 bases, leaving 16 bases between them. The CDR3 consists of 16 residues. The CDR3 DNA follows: TGTGCCAGCAGTTACTCGTTGGGATATGGGGAAAATGAGCAGTTCTTC. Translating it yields CASSYSLGYGENEQFF.

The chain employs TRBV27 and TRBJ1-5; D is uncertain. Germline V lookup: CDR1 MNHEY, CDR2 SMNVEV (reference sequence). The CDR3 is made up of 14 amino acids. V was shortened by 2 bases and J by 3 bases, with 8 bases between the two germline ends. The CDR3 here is CASSLGGFNQPQHF. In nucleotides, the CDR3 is TGTGCCAGCAGTTTAGGAGGATTCAATCAGCCCCAGCATTTT.

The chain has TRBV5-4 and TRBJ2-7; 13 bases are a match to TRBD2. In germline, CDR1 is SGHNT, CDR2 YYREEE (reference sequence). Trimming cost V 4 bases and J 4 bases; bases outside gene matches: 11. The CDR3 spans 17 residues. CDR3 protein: CASSRGLAGDRKYEQYF. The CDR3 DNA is TGTGCCAGCAGCCGAGGACTAGCGGGGGACAGAAAATACGAGCAGTACTTC. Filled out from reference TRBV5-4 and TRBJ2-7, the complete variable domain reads ETGVTQSPTHLIKTRGQQVTLRCSSQSGHNTVSWYQQALGQGPQFIFQYYREEENGRGNFPPRFSGLQFPNYSSELNVNALELDDSALYLCASSRGLAGDRKYEQYFGPGTRLTVT.

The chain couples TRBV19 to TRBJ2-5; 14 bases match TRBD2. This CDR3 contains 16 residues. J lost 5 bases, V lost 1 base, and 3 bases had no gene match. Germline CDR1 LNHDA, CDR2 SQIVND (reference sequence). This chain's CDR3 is CASSIAGTSGSETQYF. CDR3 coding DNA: TGTGCCAGTAGTATAGCCGGGACTAGCGGGAGTGAGACCCAGTACTTC.

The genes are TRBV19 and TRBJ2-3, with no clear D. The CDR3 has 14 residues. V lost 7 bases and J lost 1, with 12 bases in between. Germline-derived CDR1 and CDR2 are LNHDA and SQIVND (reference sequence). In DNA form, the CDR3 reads TGTGCCAGTAAGTCTGACCCCGGCACAGATACGCAGTATTTT. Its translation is CASKSDPGTDTQYF. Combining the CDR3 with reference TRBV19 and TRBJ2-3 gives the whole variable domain DGGITQSPKYLFRKEGQNVTLSCEQNLNHDAMYWYRQDPGQGLRLIYYSQIVNDFQKGDIAEGYSVSREKKESFPLTVTSAQKNPTAFYLCASKSDPGTDTQYFGPGTRLTVL.

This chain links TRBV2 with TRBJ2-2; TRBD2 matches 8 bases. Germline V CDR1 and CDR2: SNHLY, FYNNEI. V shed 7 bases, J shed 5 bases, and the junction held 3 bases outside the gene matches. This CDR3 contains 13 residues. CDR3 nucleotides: TGTGCCAGCACTAGCGGGCCTACCGGGGAGCTGTTTTTT. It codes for CASTSGPTGELFF.